The 10 T cell receptor beta chains reported below all come from one sample, sequenced in a study of cytomegalovirus exposure and HLA in healthy donors. The PCR was carried out with 60 Vbeta primers and 13 Jbeta primers. Using immunoSEQ multiplex PCR, the repertoire was profiled, and TCRdb retains in-frame clones only, with some absent. Among some 100,000 clones listed, under 85% were seen once. What was sequenced was PBMCs. The receptors were gathered from a man aged 35 to 55 in good health and CMV-seropositive.

The chain combines TRBV14 with TRBJ2-5; 8 bases match TRBD1. Germline loops: CDR1 SGHDN, CDR2 FVKESK. This CDR3 is 13 amino acids long. V was clipped by 2 bases and J by 10 bases; unmatched bases: 6. CDR3 DNA: TGTGCCAGCAGCCAAATCAGGGGGCGAGGCCAGTACTTC. Its translation is CASSQIRGRGQYF.

The sample holds a few counts of this clone. The chain joins TRBV4-2 to TRBJ2-7, with D hard to call. The CDR3 covers 14 residues. Trimming removed 3 bases from V and 0 bases from J, with 9 bases in between. Germline lookup yields CDR1 LGHNA and CDR2 YNFKEQ. The CDR3 here is CASSHPWASYEQYF. In DNA form, the CDR3 reads TGTGCCAGCAGCCACCCGTGGGCCTCCTACGAGCAGTACTTC.

V gene TRBV19 combines with J gene TRBJ2-7; D perhaps matches TRBD1 (7 bases). The CDR3 sequence is 14 residues long. V dropped 6 bases and J dropped 3 bases, with 15 bases sitting between them. Germline-derived CDR1 and CDR2 are LNHDA and SQIVND (reference sequence). The CDR3 DNA follows: TGTGCCAGTAGCTCCGGGGGACAGATCTACGAGCAGTACTTC. It yields the protein CASSSGGQIYEQYF.

The V and J genes are TRBV2 and TRBJ1-5, with TRBD1 as a possible D gene (5 bases). CDR1 SNHLY and CDR2 FYNNEI come from the germline V gene. Trimming shortened V by 5 bases and J by 7 bases, and 15 bases separated the two germline ends. This CDR3 is built from 14 residues. Here the CDR3 reads CASSSPGLGQPQHF. CDR3 nucleotide sequence: TGTGCCAGCAGTTCTCCAGGGTTAGGGCAGCCCCAGCATTTT.

V usage is TRBV2 and J usage is TRBJ2-3; D not certain. V lost 3 bases to trimming and J lost 0 bases, with 10 bases between them. The length of the CDR3 is 15 residues. Germline lookup yields CDR1 SNHLY and CDR2 FYNNEI. The CDR3 is CASSDSRSSTDTQYF. The CDR3 coding sequence is TGTGCCAGCAGTGATTCTAGGTCTAGCACAGATACGCAGTATTTT.

The chain joins TRBV28 to TRBJ1-2, with a tentative D call TRBD1 (5 bases). Trimming removed 7 bases at V and 3 bases at J, with 18 bases between. This CDR3 has 15 amino acids. Germline V gene data show CDR1 as MDHEN and CDR2 as SYDVKM. The CDR3 loop is CASTLKAPGDYGYTF. Written as DNA, the CDR3 is TGTGCCAGCACCCTTAAGGCCCCGGGGGACTATGGCTACACCTTC.

The chain is built from TRBV7-2 and TRBJ1-5, with no clear D. Trimming took off 2 bases at V and 7 bases at J, with 6 bases between the two ends. The CDR3 is made up of 12 amino acids. The germline V gene encodes CDR1 SGHTA and CDR2 FQGNSA. Written as DNA, the CDR3 is TGTGCCAGCAGCTTACGAGGACAGCCCCAGCATTTT. Its protein product is CASSLRGQPQHF.

The genes are TRBV11-3 and TRBJ2-1; D may be TRBD2 (6 bases). Trimming shortened V by 0 bases and J by 8 bases, and 14 bases separated the two germline ends. The CDR3 covers 15 residues. CDR1 and CDR2 from the germline V gene are SGHNT and YENEEA. The CDR3 here is CASSLDSDYSDEQFF. CDR3 DNA: TGTGCCAGCAGCTTAGACTCGGACTATTCGGATGAGCAGTTCTTC.

The gene calls are TRBV18 and TRBJ1-1; 8 nucleotides align to TRBD1. V was clipped by 3 bases and J by 3 bases; unmatched bases: 6. The CDR3 length is 15 residues. From germline, CDR1 is KGHSH and CDR2 LQKENI. The CDR3 DNA follows: TGTGCCAGCTCACCCTCACAGGGGGTGGACACTGAAGCTTTCTTT. Its protein product is CASSPSQGVDTEAFF.

This chain joins TRBV25-1 and TRBJ2-3, with 10 bases lining up with TRBD2. Trimming at V came to 8 bases and at J to 0 bases, leaving 2 bases not matched to a gene. The CDR3 is 14 residues long. CDR1 MGHDK and CDR2 SYGVNS come from the germline V gene. CDR3 in DNA: TGTGCCAGCCATAGCGGGGGGAGCACAGATACGCAGTATTTT. This translates into CASHSGGSTDTQYF.